Presented here are 20 T cell receptor beta chains from one specimen sequenced in a study of neurological immune-mediated disorders. Time point of the sample: longitudinal time-point 2. Each CDR3 protein gets one entry after TCRdb re-called the 5' RACE reads with MiXCR. The table lists about 80,000 distinct CDR3 sequences, nearly 6% of them singletons, with 6.5% to 9% in the top ten. Sequenced material: PBMCs. Receptors originate from a woman aged 55 to 70 with multiple sclerosis.

There are many counts of this clonotype. J is TRBJ1-4 and V is TRBV12-5; D is perhaps TRBD1 (5 bases). In germline, CDR1 is LGHNT, CDR2 FRNRAP. V was pared by 6 bases and J by 7 bases, with 12 bases between. This CDR3 contains 13 residues. The CDR3 region has the DNA TGTGCTAGTGGACCCAGGGTTGGTGAAAAACTGTTTTTT. It yields the protein CASGPRVGEKLFF.

This clonotype was seen many times. The chain carries TRBV7-2 and TRBJ2-7; D uncertain. Trimming left V 5 bases short and J 2 bases short, with 4 bases between. CDR3 length equals 11 residues. CDR1 is SGHTA and CDR2 is FQGNSA in the germline V gene. DNA for the CDR3: TGTGCCAGCAGCGTAACCTACGAGCAGTACTTC. Residues: CASSVTYEQYF. Full variable domain (missing parts from reference TRBV7-2 and TRBJ2-7): GAGVSQSPSNKVTEKGKDVELRCDPISGHTALYWYRQSLGQGLEFLIYFQGNSAPDKSGLPSDRFSAERTGGSVSTLTIQRTQQEDSAVYLCASSVTYEQYFGPGTRLTVT.

This clonotype was picked up many times. V gene TRBV5-1 combines with J gene TRBJ2-4; weak D call: TRBD1 (6 bases). The CDR3 contains 15 residues. With 0 bases removed from V and 6 bases from J, the gap between germline ends came to 13 bases. The germline CDR1 and CDR2 sequences are SGHRS and YFSETQ. This CDR3 reads CASSLADGQTNIQYF. The CDR3 DNA reads as TGCGCCAGCAGCTTGGCCGACGGACAGACAAACATTCAGTACTTC.

This clonotype was counted at least ten times. The chain is built from TRBV29-1 and TRBJ2-1, with D unclear. The V end lost 0 bases, the J end lost 6 bases, and 9 bases lay between the germline ends. CDR3 length equals 13 residues. CDR1 is SQVTM, CDR2 ANQGSEA, per germline. Here the CDR3 reads CSVEDWVGNEQFF. The CDR3 region has the DNA TGCAGCGTTGAAGATTGGGTTGGCAATGAGCAGTTCTTC.

Many counts were recorded for this clonotype. The chain uses TRBV20-1 and TRBJ2-1; maybe TRBD2 (6 bases). Germline V lookup: CDR1 DFQATT, CDR2 SNEGSKA (reference sequence). This CDR3 has 12 amino acids. V shed 5 bases and J shed 8 bases, with 13 bases lying between them. The CDR3 bases are TGCAGTGCTGACGCAAGGAGGGATGAGCAGTTCTTC. Protein sequence: CSADARRDEQFF.

This clonotype has a count of ten or more. The gene calls are TRBV2 and TRBJ2-1; 8 bases fit TRBD2. Trimming removed 4 bases from V and 8 bases from J; junction bases left unmatched: 10. Germline lookup yields CDR1 SNHLY and CDR2 FYNNEI. The CDR3 sequence is 15 residues long. The CDR3 sequence is CASSGPREGPDEQFF. The DNA of the CDR3 is TGTGCCAGCAGTGGCCCCCGGGAGGGTCCGGATGAGCAGTTCTTC.

The V gene is TRBV13, the J gene TRBJ2-1; TRBD2 is a possible D gene (6 bases). Deletions cut 4 bases from V and 9 bases from J, with 10 bases between. Germline lookup yields CDR1 PRHDT and CDR2 FYEKMQ (reference sequence). The CDR3 sequence is 12 residues long. The CDR3 sequence: CASSSSSVEQFF. CDR3 bases: TGTGCCAGCAGCTCATCTAGCGTTGAGCAGTTCTTC.

This clonotype was seen ten or more times. The chain links TRBV3-1 to TRBJ2-1, with D possibly TRBD2 on 6 matching bases. The V gene's germline CDR1 is LGHDT and CDR2 YNNKEL (reference sequence). The CDR3 contains 13 residues. V was cut by 10 bases and J by 5 bases, with 15 bases left in between. The CDR3 here is CATTSGRHNEQFF. As DNA, the CDR3 is TGTGCCACAACATCCGGGAGACACAATGAGCAGTTCTTC.

In this sample, this clonotype turned up many times. V usage is TRBV20-1 and J usage is TRBJ2-2; no reliable D call. The CDR3 covers 13 residues. Per the germline V gene, CDR1 is DFQATT and CDR2 is SNEGSKA (reference sequence). The V end lost 3 bases, the J end lost 1 base, and 6 bases lay between the germline ends. CDR3 in amino acids: CSASGRNTGELFF. CDR3 bases: TGCAGTGCTAGTGGGCGGAACACCGGGGAGCTGTTTTTT.

This clonotype has at least ten counts. The chain recombines TRBV20-1 with TRBJ2-7, with D possibly being TRBD1 (7 bases). This CDR3 comprises 14 residues. The germline gives CDR1 DFQATT, CDR2 SNEGSKA (reference sequence). V lost 1 base and J 5 bases, leaving 15 bases between the germline ends. The CDR3 bases are TGCAGTGCTAGAGCAGGGGGGCCAATCGACGAGCAGTACTTC. It specifies CSARAGGPIDEQYF.

The CDR3 loop reads CASSLMGGGQPQHF. CDR3 bases: TGTGCCAGCAGCTTGATGGGGGGTGGTCAGCCCCAGCATTTT. The gene calls are TRBV5-8 and TRBJ1-5; D may be TRBD1 (5 bases). V lost 1 base and J 6 bases, leaving 11 bases between the germline ends. The CDR3 is made up of 14 amino acids. The germline gives CDR1 SGHTS, CDR2 YDEGEE.

This clonotype was picked up many times. The J gene is TRBJ2-3, the V gene TRBV3-1; 8 bases agree with TRBD2. The CDR3 runs to 15 residues. CDR1 is LGHDT and CDR2 is YNNKEL in the germline V gene (reference sequence). Unmatched junction bases numbered 9, after V lost 1 base and J lost 9 bases. As DNA, the CDR3 is TGTGCCAGCAGCCAAGCCGGGACTAGACCCCAGACGCAGTATTTT. Encoded protein: CASSQAGTRPQTQYF.

Many counts were recorded for this clonotype. The CDR3 DNA reads as TGTGCCAGCAGCTTAGAGGAGGCGGGCCCTCTCGAGCAGTACTTC. It is translated as CASSLEEAGPLEQYF. The rearrangement links TRBV7-9 to TRBJ2-7; the D gene is possibly TRBD2 (5 bases). Per germline, CDR1 SEHNR and CDR2 FQNEAQ (reference sequence). The V end was cut by 1 base, the J end by 6 bases, with 16 bases between. The CDR3 extends over 15 amino acids.

This clonotype has at least ten counts. The V gene is TRBV4-1, the J gene TRBJ1-6, with a tentative D call TRBD1 (6 bases). The V gene lost 2 bases and the J gene lost 10 bases, with 18 bases spanning the gap. From germline, CDR1 is MGHRA and CDR2 YSYEKL. The CDR3 totals 16 residues. Here the CDR3 DNA reads TGCGCCAGCAGCCAACGCGGAGGGGGTCCGTACTCACCCCTCCACTTT. This translates into CASSQRGGGPYSPLHF.

This clonotype was observed at least ten times. The V call is TRBV3-1, the J call TRBJ2-1; 13 nucleotides agree with TRBD2. The CDR3 sequence is 15 residues long. CDR1 LGHDT and CDR2 YNNKEL come from the germline V gene (reference sequence). The V segment lost 7 bases and the J segment 5 bases; nucleotides outside the gene matches: 5. The CDR3 region has the DNA TGTGCCAGCACCACGGGACTAGCGGGGAACAATGAGCAGTTCTTC. Its protein product is CASTTGLAGNNEQFF.

This clonotype has just a few counts. The chain links TRBV5-1 to TRBJ1-4; the D is unclear. Germline CDR1 is SGHRS and CDR2 is YFSETQ. V was pared by 0 bases and J by 8 bases, with 8 bases between. The CDR3 has 13 amino acids. The CDR3 DNA follows: TGCGCCAGCAGCTTGGGTGTGGGGGAAAAACTGTTTTTT. This codes for CASSLGVGEKLFF.

This clonotype was counted a few times. The V gene is TRBV7-6, the J gene TRBJ1-1; TRBD1 matches at 7 bases. The ends lost 2 bases at V and 7 bases at J; junction bases unmatched: 10. The CDR3 consists of 15 residues. Germline lookup yields CDR1 SGHVS and CDR2 FNYEAQ. CDR3 nucleotide sequence: TGTGCCAGCAGCTTACGCCAGGGGGGAGCCCTTGAAGCTTTCTTT. Amino acid sequence: CASSLRQGGALEAFF.

This clonotype was recorded many times. The chain uses TRBV20-1 and TRBJ2-5; D unresolved. CDR1 is DFQATT and CDR2 is SNEGSKA in the germline V gene (reference sequence). V was cut by 5 bases and J by 4 bases, with 14 bases left in between. This CDR3 region has 13 residues. This chain's CDR3 is CSASVEFAETQYF. CDR3 nucleotide sequence: TGCAGTGCTTCCGTGGAGTTCGCAGAGACCCAGTACTTC.

At least ten counts were recorded for this clonotype. The J gene is TRBJ2-3, the V gene TRBV5-1; 16 bases are shared with TRBD2. The CDR3 is 18 residues long. CDR1 SGHRS and CDR2 YFSETQ come from the germline V gene. The J segment lost 2 bases and the V segment lost 3 bases, leaving 6 bases of the junction unmatched. The CDR3 DNA is TGCGCCAGCAGCTCTCCGGGACTAGCGGGGGGGGTCACAGATACGCAGTATTTT. Encoded protein: CASSSPGLAGGVTDTQYF.

In DNA form, the CDR3 reads TGTGCCAGCTCACCGGGGGGCGCAAGGAACACTGAAGCTTTCTTT. It specifies CASSPGGARNTEAFF. V gene TRBV18 combines with J gene TRBJ1-1; possible D gene TRBD1, 6 bases. V gave up 3 bases and J gave up 1 base, with 12 bases separating them. This CDR3 is built from 15 residues. Germline CDR1 is KGHSH and CDR2 is LQKENI.